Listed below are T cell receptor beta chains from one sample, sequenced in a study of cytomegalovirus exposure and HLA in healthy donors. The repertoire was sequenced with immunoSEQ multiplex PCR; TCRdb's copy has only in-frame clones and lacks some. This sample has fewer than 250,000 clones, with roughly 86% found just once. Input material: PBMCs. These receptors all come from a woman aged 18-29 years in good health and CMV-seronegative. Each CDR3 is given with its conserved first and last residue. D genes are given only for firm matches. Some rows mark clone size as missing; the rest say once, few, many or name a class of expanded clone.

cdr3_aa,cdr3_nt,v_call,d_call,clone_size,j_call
CAWTIPGEGTHEQYF,TGTGCCTGGACCATACCCGGGGAGGGGACCCACGAGCAGTACTTC,TRBV30,TRBD2,once,TRBJ2-7
CAWSEAGGGYSNQPQHF,TGTGCCTGGAGTGAGGCAGGCGGCGGGTATAGCAATCAGCCCCAGCATTTT,TRBV30,NA,NA,TRBJ1-5
CASSAWDRGSPEAFF,TGTGCCAGCAGCGCTTGGGACAGGGGCTCTCCTGAAGCTTTCTTT,TRBV5-6,TRBD1,NA,TRBJ1-1
CSATVTYGYTF,TGCAGTGCTACAGTCACCTATGGCTACACCTTC,TRBV20-1,NA,once,TRBJ1-2
CASSFRLDVTEAFF,TGTGCCAGCAGCTTCCGGTTAGATGTCACGGAAGCTTTCTTT,TRBV7-2,NA,NA,TRBJ1-1
CSVEDRTSSYEQYF,TGCAGCGTTGAAGATCGCACCAGCTCCTACGAGCAGTACTTC,TRBV29-1,NA,NA,TRBJ2-7
CASSTPEALANEKLFF,TGTGCCAGCAGCACCCCGGAAGCGTTAGCTAATGAAAAACTGTTTTTT,TRBV28,NA,NA,TRBJ1-4
CASNGASAPNTGELFF,TGTGCCAGCAATGGGGCGTCCGCGCCTAACACCGGGGAGCTGTTTTTT,TRBV2,NA,few,TRBJ2-2
CASSQDSLAGGLYNEQFF,TGTGCCAGCAGCCAAGACTCCCTAGCGGGAGGTTTGTACAATGAGCAGTTCTTC,TRBV4-2,TRBD2,NA,TRBJ2-1
CASSRTSYNEQFF,TGTGCCAGCAGTCGAACTAGCTACAATGAGCAGTTCTTC,TRBV27,NA,NA,TRBJ2-1
CASSPPGRSSYEQYF,TGTGCTAGCAGCCCCCCCGGGAGGAGCTCCTACGAGCAGTACTTC,TRBV7-7,TRBD2,NA,TRBJ2-7
CAISERGETQYF,TGTGCCATCAGTGAGAGGGGAGAGACCCAGTACTTC,TRBV10-3,NA,NA,TRBJ2-5
CASSPGTSSSYNEQFF,TGTGCCAGCAGCCCCGGGACTAGCAGCTCCTACAATGAGCAGTTCTTC,TRBV5-8,TRBD2,NA,TRBJ2-1
CATSRDPGGEKLFF,TGTGCCACCAGCAGAGATCCGGGGGGGGAAAAACTGTTTTTT,TRBV15,NA,NA,TRBJ1-4
CASSSGQGANYGYTF,TGCGCCAGCAGCTCCGGACAGGGGGCTAACTATGGCTACACCTTC,TRBV5-1,TRBD1,NA,TRBJ1-2
CASSSRLAGGLYNEQFF,TGTGCCAGCAGCTCCCGACTAGCGGGGGGCCTCTACAATGAGCAGTTCTTC,TRBV9,TRBD2,NA,TRBJ2-1
CASSFPGGGSYEQYF,TGTGCCAGCAGCTTTCCGGGGGGGGGTTCCTACGAGCAGTACTTC,TRBV5-4,TRBD2,NA,TRBJ2-7
CASSIIPGQGTNGELFF,TGTGCCAGTAGTATAATACCGGGACAGGGGACGAACGGGGAGCTGTTTTTT,TRBV19,TRBD1,NA,TRBJ2-2
CASTPLLTDTDTQYF,TGTGCCAGCACCCCGCTATTAACAGACACAGATACGCAGTATTTT,TRBV11-2,NA,NA,TRBJ2-3
CASSVVGTGGMNTEAFF,TGTGCCAGCAGCGTCGTCGGGACAGGGGGCATGAACACTGAAGCTTTCTTT,TRBV7-2,TRBD1,NA,TRBJ1-1
CASSLMKIAGDETQYF,TGTGCCAGCAGCCTCATGAAGATAGCGGGGGATGAGACCCAGTACTTC,TRBV14,TRBD2,once,TRBJ2-5
CASNPPGTSPNEQYF,TGTGCCAGCAACCCACCCGGGACAAGCCCTAACGAGCAGTACTTC,TRBV5-6,NA,NA,TRBJ2-7
CAWSVGQGLYEQYF,TGTGCCTGGAGTGTCGGACAGGGGCTCTACGAGCAGTACTTC,TRBV30,TRBD1,NA,TRBJ2-7
CASSSGHLPPETQYF,TGTGCCAGCAGCTCGGGACACTTACCGCCGGAGACCCAGTACTTC,TRBV7-9,NA,NA,TRBJ2-5
CASSRSGTSGYEQYF,TGCGCCAGCAGCCGGTCGGGGACTAGCGGTTACGAGCAGTACTTC,TRBV5-1,TRBD2,NA,TRBJ2-7
CASSSGGQGARYQETQYF,TGTGCCAGCAGCTCCGGGGGGCAGGGGGCTCGGTACCAAGAGACCCAGTACTTC,TRBV9,NA,NA,TRBJ2-5
CASSEGGGGFTGELFF,TGTGCCAGCAGTGAAGGGGGCGGGGGATTCACCGGGGAGCTGTTTTTT,TRBV2,TRBD2,NA,TRBJ2-2
CAVAGLLNTGELFF,TGTGCCGTAGCGGGACTATTGAACACCGGGGAGCTGTTTTTT,TRBV10-3,TRBD2,NA,TRBJ2-2
CAISESSGRQIYEQYF,TGTGCCATCAGTGAGTCGTCAGGCAGACAAATTTACGAGCAGTACTTC,TRBV10-3,NA,NA,TRBJ2-7
CASSHGTSGGPSDEQFF,TGCGCCAGCAGCCACGGGACTAGCGGGGGGCCCTCCGATGAGCAGTTCTTC,TRBV5-1,TRBD2,NA,TRBJ2-1
CASSPLSGTATYEQYF,TGTGCCAGCAGCCCATTATCCGGGACAGCAACCTACGAGCAGTACTTC,TRBV7-8,TRBD1,NA,TRBJ2-7
CAWSEYATGELFF,TGTGCCTGGTCCGAGTACGCGACCGGGGAGCTGTTTTTT,TRBV30,NA,NA,TRBJ2-2
CASSYSRTGDTEAFF,TGTGCCAGCAGTTACTCTCGGACAGGGGACACTGAAGCTTTCTTT,TRBV6-5,TRBD1,few,TRBJ1-1
CASKRAGGAEQYF,TGTGCCAGTAAAAGAGCGGGAGGGGCCGAGCAGTACTTC,TRBV6-5,TRBD2,NA,TRBJ2-7
CSSSSVLQGAGSYEQYF,TGTTCCAGCAGCTCCGTCCTACAGGGGGCGGGGTCCTACGAGCAGTACTTC,TRBV7-9,TRBD1,NA,TRBJ2-7
CASSPLAGANTEAFF,TGTGCCAGCTCACCACTGGCAGGGGCGAACACTGAAGCTTTCTTT,TRBV18,NA,few,TRBJ1-1
CASSQDPRLAGESYNEQFF,TGCGCCAGCAGCCAAGATCCGAGACTAGCGGGAGAGTCTTACAACGAGCAGTTCTTC,TRBV4-3,TRBD2,NA,TRBJ2-1
CAWSVIPSGGQVAKNIQYF,TGTGCCTGGAGTGTAATTCCTAGCGGGGGTCAGGTGGCCAAAAACATTCAGTACTTC,TRBV30,TRBD2,NA,TRBJ2-4
CAIHAAGNLAFF,TGTGCCATCCACGCAGCAGGAAACCTAGCTTTCTTT,TRBV7-9,NA,NA,TRBJ1-1
CSVEPGLAGYNEQFF,TGCAGCGTTGAACCGGGACTAGCGGGATACAATGAGCAGTTCTTC,TRBV29-1,TRBD2,NA,TRBJ2-1
CSARAVSTQYF,TGCAGTGCTAGAGCTGTATCCACCCAGTACTTC,TRBV20-1,NA,NA,TRBJ2-5
CASSPGTYNEQFF,TGTGCCAGCTCGCCCGGGACCTACAATGAGCAGTTCTTC,TRBV7-2,NA,NA,TRBJ2-1
CASSSGGLGAGEKLFF,TGTGCCAGCAGCTCTGGCGGGTTGGGGGCCGGGGAAAAACTGTTTTTT,TRBV5-5,NA,NA,TRBJ1-4
CASSPMGQGYGYTF,TGTGCCAGCAGCCCCATGGGACAGGGCTATGGCTACACCTTC,TRBV9,TRBD1,few,TRBJ1-2
CAISPSTGPNTEAFF,TGTGCCATCAGTCCCTCGACAGGACCGAACACTGAAGCTTTCTTT,TRBV10-3,NA,NA,TRBJ1-1
CASSQPTSGRAGEQYF,TGCGCCAGCAGCCAACCAACTAGCGGGAGGGCCGGCGAGCAGTACTTC,TRBV4-1,TRBD2,NA,TRBJ2-7
CASSLLTGANYGYTF,TGTGCCAGCAGCTTGCTGACAGGGGCTAACTATGGCTACACCTTC,TRBV5-4,TRBD1,once,TRBJ1-2
CASRTVKKNTEAFF,TGTGCCAGTCGGACAGTTAAAAAGAACACTGAAGCTTTCTTT,TRBV2,NA,NA,TRBJ1-1
CASSLGPNYGYTF,TGTGCCAGCAGCTTAGGGCCTAACTATGGCTACACCTTC,TRBV7-8,NA,NA,TRBJ1-2
CASSPPGSRANYGYTF,TGTGCCAGCTCACCACCGGGCTCCCGAGCTAACTATGGCTACACCTTC,TRBV18,NA,few,TRBJ1-2
CASSHLGVGETQYF,TGTGCCAGCAGCCATCTAGGTGTTGGAGAGACCCAGTACTTC,TRBV14,NA,NA,TRBJ2-5
CASSPGLSHEQYF,TGTGCCAGCAGCCCGGGACTAAGCCACGAGCAGTACTTC,TRBV27,TRBD2,NA,TRBJ2-7
CASSLSGTIQETQYF,TGTGCCAGCAGCCTTTCCGGGACTATACAAGAGACCCAGTACTTC,TRBV9,TRBD2,NA,TRBJ2-5
CASSLNSISTDTQYF,TGTGCCAGCAGCTTAAACTCTATCAGCACAGATACGCAGTATTTT,TRBV11-2,NA,once,TRBJ2-3
CSVDPTGAANTEAFF,TGCAGCGTTGATCCCACAGGGGCGGCGAACACTGAAGCTTTCTTT,TRBV29-1,TRBD1,NA,TRBJ1-1
CASAGTGTFEEKLFF,TGTGCCAGTGCCGGGACAGGGACTTTCGAGGAAAAACTGTTTTTT,TRBV19,TRBD1,NA,TRBJ1-4
CASSLSRELFF,TGTGCCAGCAGTCTTTCTAGGGAGCTGTTTTTT,TRBV28,NA,NA,TRBJ2-2
CASSPGLAGHTGELFF,TGTGCCAGCAGCCCCGGACTAGCGGGACACACCGGGGAGCTGTTTTTT,TRBV7-9,TRBD2,once,TRBJ2-2